The 25 T cell receptor beta chains listed next were all sequenced from one sample in a study of cytomegalovirus exposure and HLA in healthy donors. The PCR used 60 Vbeta and 13 Jbeta primers. TCRdb keeps only in-frame clones here, not all; method: immunoSEQ multiplex PCR. The sample gives 95,000 to 150,000 clones, 70% to 80% of which show up once; 8.2% is in the top ten. The sample was PBMCs. All receptors derive from a middle-aged woman in good health and CMV-seropositive.

Here the CDR3 DNA reads TGTGCCAGCAGCGTAGCGTCAGGGGTGGGCACTGAAGCTTTCTTT. It is translated as CASSVASGVGTEAFF. The V call is TRBV9, the J call TRBJ1-1, with TRBD1 as a possible D gene (6 bases). V gave up 0 bases and J gave up 4 bases, with 13 bases separating them. Per the germline V gene, CDR1 is SGDLS and CDR2 is YYNGEE. The CDR3 runs 15 residues. The full variable domain, its missing parts supplied by reference TRBV9 and TRBJ1-1, is DSGVTQTPKHLITATGQRVTLRCSPRSGDLSVYWYQQSLDQGLQFLIQYYNGEERAKGNILERFSAQQFPDLHSELNLSSLELGDSALYFCASSVASGVGTEAFFGQGTRLTVV.

The chain combines TRBV4-3 with TRBJ1-2; D is undetermined. Germline V gives CDR1 LGHNA, CDR2 YSLEER. The V gene lost 3 bases and the J gene lost 3 bases, with 11 bases spanning the gap. The CDR3 runs to 14 residues. The CDR3 spells CASSQGQNYYGYTF. The CDR3 nucleotides are TGCGCCAGCAGCCAGGGCCAGAACTACTATGGCTACACCTTC.

This chain links TRBV29-1 with TRBJ1-5; the D gene is possibly TRBD1 (6 bases). Trimming took off 4 bases at V and 7 bases at J, with 14 bases between the two ends. This CDR3 comprises 13 residues. The germline gives CDR1 SQVTM, CDR2 ANQGSEA. The CDR3 DNA follows: TGCAGCGTTGCCCAGGGGATGTGGCAGCCCCAGCATTTT. It encodes CSVAQGMWQPQHF.

V usage is TRBV6-6 and J usage is TRBJ1-2; D possibly corresponds to TRBD1 (5 bases). This CDR3 region has 14 residues. Germline assignment: CDR1 MNHNY and CDR2 SVGAGI (reference sequence). Trimming removed 2 bases from V and 4 bases from J, with 11 bases in between. The CDR3 sequence: CASSYPDRFYGYTF. CDR3 DNA: TGTGCCAGCAGTTACCCCGACAGATTCTATGGCTACACCTTC.

The V and J genes are TRBV4-2 and TRBJ2-7; 9 bases are shared with TRBD2. The CDR3 is 14 residues long. J lost 7 bases, V lost 1 base, and 5 bases had no gene match. Germline V lookup: CDR1 LGHNA, CDR2 YNFKEQ. The CDR3 coding sequence is TGTGCCAGCAGCCAAGGCGGGGGGGCGGGTGAGCAGTACTTC. Amino acids: CASSQGGGAGEQYF.

This sequence joins TRBV7-2 and TRBJ1-1; possible D gene TRBD1, 6 bases. In germline, CDR1 is SGHTA, CDR2 FQGNSA. V lost 6 bases, J lost 2 bases, and 10 bases lay in between. CDR3 length equals 13 residues. CDR3 protein: CASSWTVNTEAFF. CDR3 coding DNA: TGTGCCAGCAGTTGGACAGTCAACACTGAAGCTTTCTTT.

The chain combines TRBV2 with TRBJ1-1, with TRBD1 as a possible D gene (6 bases). Germline CDR1 and CDR2: SNHLY and FYNNEI. The CDR3 runs 12 residues. With 4 bases removed from V and 6 bases from J, the gap between germline ends came to 9 bases. CDR3 sequence: CASSGGLAEAFF. The CDR3 DNA reads as TGTGCCAGCAGTGGGGGGCTCGCTGAAGCTTTCTTT.

The chain employs TRBV4-2 and TRBJ2-2; the D gene is possibly TRBD1 (6 bases). V gave up 0 bases and J gave up 3 bases, with 11 bases separating them. Germline-derived CDR1 and CDR2 are LGHNA and YNFKEQ. The CDR3 runs 16 residues. Written as DNA, the CDR3 is TGTGCCAGCAGCCAAGATCACAGGGCTGACACCGGGGAGCTGTTTTTT. This gives the protein CASSQDHRADTGELFF.

V and J are TRBV2 and TRBJ2-5; a possible D gene is TRBD1 (6 bases). Germline values: CDR1 SNHLY, CDR2 FYNNEI. The CDR3 length is 15 residues. V was shortened by 3 bases and J by 1 base, with 12 bases between the two germline ends. The CDR3 region is CASSDATGSQETQYF. In nucleotides, the CDR3 is TGTGCCAGCAGTGACGCGACAGGTAGCCAAGAGACCCAGTACTTC.

The sample holds a few counts of this clone. The chain has TRBV7-6 and TRBJ1-6, with TRBD1 as a possible D gene (6 bases). CDR1 SGHVS and CDR2 FNYEAQ come from the germline V gene. The CDR3 spans 17 residues. The V end lost 6 bases, the J end lost 0 bases, and 15 bases lay between the germline ends. CDR3 bases: TGTGCCAGCAGTCCTACAGGGACGAGCTCCTATAATTCACCCCTCCACTTT. This codes for CASSPTGTSSYNSPLHF. The full variable domain, its missing parts supplied by reference TRBV7-6 and TRBJ1-6, is GAGVSQSPRYKVTKRGQDVALRCDPISGHVSLYWYRQALGQGPEFLTYFNYEAQQDKSGLPNDRFSAERPEGSISTLTIQRTEQRDSAMYRCASSPTGTSSYNSPLHFGNGTRLTVT.

The chain uses TRBV7-2 and TRBJ1-2; no firm D call. V was cut by 3 bases and J by 8 bases, with 16 bases left in between. This CDR3 has 14 residues. Germline V gene lookup returns CDR1 SGHTA and CDR2 FQGNSA. The CDR3 here is CASSFFGGSAGYTF. The CDR3 nucleotides are TGTGCCAGCAGCTTTTTTGGCGGATCAGCAGGCTACACCTTC.

In regard to this clone: At the DNA level, this CDR3 is encoded by other sequences in the same sample as well. The chain employs TRBV29-1 and TRBJ1-1, with D possibly TRBD1 on 6 matching bases. The CDR3 sequence is 9 residues long. Trimming removed 6 bases from V and 8 bases from J, with 7 bases in between. Germline V gene sequence: CDR1 SQVTM, CDR2 ANQGSEA. As DNA, the CDR3 is TGCAGCGTCGACAGGGAAGCTTTCTTT. The encoded protein is CSVDREAFF. Combining the CDR3 with reference TRBV29-1 and TRBJ1-1 gives the whole variable domain SAVISQKPSRDICQRGTSLTIQCQVDSQVTMMFWYRQQPGQSLTLIATANQGSEATYESGFVIDKFPISRPNLTFSTLTVSNMSPEDSSIYLCSVDREAFFGQGTRLTVV.

This clone was detected a few times. V gene TRBV7-8 combines with J gene TRBJ1-6; 11 bases align to TRBD1. Germline values: CDR1 SGHVS, CDR2 FQNEAQ. J lost 5 bases, V lost 1 base, and 7 bases had no gene match. The CDR3 covers 18 residues. The CDR3, as DNA: TGTGCCAGCAGCTTAGAAGGGCGGACAGGGGGCAATAATTCACCCCTCCACTTT. Translated: CASSLEGRTGGNNSPLHF.

The chain joins TRBV5-8 to TRBJ1-6; D not resolved. V was clipped by 4 bases and J by 9 bases, with 17 bases between them. The CDR3 contains 15 residues. Germline V gene data show CDR1 as SGHTS and CDR2 as YDEGEE. This CDR3 is CASSDPAGGFSPLHF. DNA for the CDR3: TGTGCCAGCAGCGACCCGGCGGGCGGGTTTTCACCCCTCCACTTT.

The rearrangement links TRBV2 to TRBJ1-1; 7 nucleotides agree with TRBD1. With V trimmed by 4 bases and J by 4 bases, 6 bases remained unmatched. Germline-derived CDR1 and CDR2 are SNHLY and FYNNEI. The CDR3 extends over 14 amino acids. The CDR3 region has the DNA TGTGCCAGCAGTGGCGCCAGGGGGAGCACTGAAGCTTTCTTT. The encoded protein is CASSGARGSTEAFF.

The chain carries TRBV6-5 and TRBJ1-1, with 7 bases that match TRBD1. The CDR3 contains 14 residues. Germline-derived CDR1 and CDR2 are MNHEY and SVGAGI. V lost 2 bases, J lost 3 bases, and 3 bases stayed unmatched. CDR3 sequence (DNA): TGTGCCAGCAGTTACCTCACAGGGGACACTGAAGCTTTCTTT. Protein sequence: CASSYLTGDTEAFF.

This CDR3 is CAIGSGAGTGELFF. CDR3 DNA: TGTGCCATCGGTAGCGGGGCCGGCACCGGGGAGCTGTTTTTT. J is TRBJ2-2 and V is TRBV10-3; 8 bases are a match to TRBD2. The CDR3 spans 14 residues. Germline-derived CDR1 and CDR2 are ENHRY and SYGVKD. The J segment lost 4 bases and the V segment lost 8 bases, leaving 6 bases of the junction unmatched.

The chain employs TRBV7-8 and TRBJ1-1; D gene ambiguous. With 3 bases removed from V and 6 bases from J, the gap between germline ends came to 17 bases. Germline V gene data show CDR1 as SGHVS and CDR2 as FQNEAQ. The CDR3 length is 15 residues. CDR3 sequence reads: CASSLHYQWLAEAFF. As DNA, the CDR3 is TGTGCCAGCAGCTTGCACTATCAGTGGCTTGCTGAAGCTTTCTTT.

Only a few counts were recorded for this clone. The V gene is TRBV5-6, the J gene TRBJ1-2; TRBD1 matches at 8 bases. Germline V gives CDR1 SGHDT, CDR2 YYEEEE. This CDR3 comprises 14 residues. The trim removed 4 bases at V and 5 bases at J, leaving 7 bases unmatched. DNA of the CDR3: TGTGCCAGCAGCGACGAGACAGGGGCTTATGGCTACACCTTC. Translated: CASSDETGAYGYTF.

This rearrangement joins TRBV27 to TRBJ2-2; D is possibly TRBD2 (6 bases). Looked up from germline, CDR1 is MNHEY and CDR2 is SMNVEV (reference sequence). Deletions cut 3 bases from V and 4 bases from J, with 9 bases between. This CDR3 has 14 amino acids. The CDR3 here is CASSFGGATGELFF. CDR3 nucleotides: TGTGCCAGCAGTTTTGGCGGGGCCACCGGGGAGCTGTTTTTT.

This clone appeared a single time. CDR3 sequence reads: CASGPNYGYTF. The CDR3 region has the DNA TGTGCCAGCGGCCCTAACTATGGCTACACCTTC. The genes are TRBV6-5 and TRBJ1-2; D is unclear. CDR3 size: 11 residues. Germline values: CDR1 MNHEY, CDR2 SVGAGI. V dropped 8 bases and J dropped 0 bases, with 4 bases sitting between them.

The chain couples TRBV4-2 to TRBJ2-3; 7 bases map to TRBD2. The germline gives CDR1 LGHNA, CDR2 YNFKEQ. V lost 0 bases and J lost 4; bases outside the gene matches: 7. This CDR3 has 16 amino acids. The CDR3 nucleotides read TGTGCCAGCAGCCAAGATCGGGGGAGGGCCTCAGATACGCAGTATTTT. The encoded protein is CASSQDRGRASDTQYF.

The gene calls are TRBV4-3 and TRBJ1-1, with D possibly matching TRBD1 (6 bases). This CDR3 is built from 13 residues. Looked up from germline, CDR1 is LGHNA and CDR2 is YSLEER. V lost 4 bases and J lost 5, with 11 bases in between. The CDR3, as DNA: TGCGCCAGCAGCCCCAGGGGCGGGACTGAAGCTTTCTTT. Protein sequence: CASSPRGGTEAFF.

The chain has TRBV7-6 and TRBJ2-4; D might be TRBD2 (6 bases). The CDR3 sequence is 15 residues long. Germline lookup yields CDR1 SGHVS and CDR2 FNYEAQ. V lost 5 bases and J 8 bases, leaving 19 bases between the germline ends. The CDR3 DNA reads as TGTGCCAGCAGCACCGGTCCAGGGACTTCTGACATTCAGTACTTC. Protein product: CASSTGPGTSDIQYF.

The chain couples TRBV2 to TRBJ1-2; possible D gene TRBD1, 5 bases. Germline lookup yields CDR1 SNHLY and CDR2 FYNNEI. V lost 7 bases and J 3 bases, leaving 18 bases between the germline ends. The CDR3 has 15 amino acids. CDR3 amino acids: CASMEGPQIHYGYTF. The CDR3 DNA sequence: TGTGCCAGCATGGAGGGACCGCAGATACACTATGGCTACACCTTC.